This TCR beta chain stems from a study of beta chain features in type 1 diabetes. Sequenced material consisted of expressed TCRB transcripts (all of the isolated RNA was reverse transcribed). Sequenced by immunoSEQ multiplex PCR; TCRdb stores in-frame clones only, minus some. The repertoire holds some 900,000 clones, with about a sixth as singletons. The CDR3 is 15 amino acids. Germline CDR1 and CDR2: ENHRY and SYGVKD. V shed 3 bases and J 8 bases; nucleotides not matched to a gene: 9. Material for sequencing was naive CD4+ T cells from blood. This chain links TRBV10-3 with TRBJ2-3, with TRBD2 matching over 9 bases. This receptor was taken from a woman aged 18 to 35 in good health. The CDR3 DNA reads TGTGCCATCAGTGAATTAGCGGGAGATGTAGGTACGCAGTATTTT. Residues: CAISELAGDVGTQYF.